These 16 T cell receptor beta chains were sequenced from one sample in a study of T cells expressing NK-cell markers. TCRdb re-analyzed the 5' RACE reads; it lists each CDR3 protein once, without DNA. The sample is made up of hundreds of thousands of distinct CDR3 sequences, and the top ten hold around 4.2% of it. The sample taken for sequencing was blood T cells: a sorted CD56 or NKG2C T cell subset, CD4+ or CD8+ T cells, or bulk PBMC T cells (not recorded which). The receptors stem from a woman aged 18-70 years in good health.

This sequence joins TRBV20-1 and TRBJ1-3. Germline V gene data show CDR1 as DFQATT and CDR2 as SNEGSKA (reference sequence). This CDR3 has 14 residues. The CDR3 here is CSGLNTDSGNTIYF.

This chain joins TRBV29-1 and TRBJ1-1. CDR3 length: 11 amino acids. Germline V CDR1 and CDR2: SQVTM, ANQGSEA. The CDR3 is CSVVRDTEAFF.

CDR3 amino acids: CASRTPTGADTQYF. The chain links TRBV6-1 to TRBJ2-3; TCRdb returns TRBD1, unconfirmable since there is no DNA. This CDR3 has 14 amino acids. The germline CDR1 and CDR2 sequences are MNHNS and SASEGT.

The chain employs TRBV29-1 and TRBJ2-1; with no DNA, the TCRdb D assignment of TRBD1 cannot be verified. The germline gives CDR1 SQVTM, CDR2 ANQGSEA. The CDR3 totals 12 residues. The CDR3 reads CSVGTGYNEQFF.

The gene calls are TRBV7-2 and TRBJ1-3. The V gene's germline CDR1 is SGHTA and CDR2 FQGNSA. The length of the CDR3 is 12 residues. CDR3 loop: CASSERGNTIYF. Using reference TRBV7-2 and TRBJ1-3 for the parts outside the CDR3, the full variable domain is GAGVSQSPSNKVTEKGKDVELRCDPISGHTALYWYRQSLGQGLEFLIYFQGNSAPDKSGLPSDRFSAERTGGSVSTLTIQRTQQEDSAVYLCASSERGNTIYFGEGSWLTVV.

The chain combines TRBV7-6 with TRBJ2-1. CDR3 length: 17 amino acids. Germline-derived CDR1 and CDR2 are SGHVS and FNYEAQ. CDR3 in amino acids: CASSLANVQRDYNEQFF.

The chain's CDR3 is CASSLNAPAGGQPQHF. The chain couples TRBV7-2 to TRBJ1-5. Germline lookup yields CDR1 SGHTA and CDR2 FQGNSA. The CDR3 loop spans 16 amino acids.

V usage is TRBV20-1 and J usage is TRBJ2-5; no DNA is available, so the TRBD1 call from TCRdb remains unchecked. The V gene's germline CDR1 is DFQATT and CDR2 SNEGSKA (reference sequence). This CDR3 comprises 14 residues. The CDR3 sequence is CSAREAGVRETQYF.

This chain uses TRBV29-1 with TRBJ1-1. Germline CDR1 SQVTM, CDR2 ANQGSEA. The CDR3 loop spans 13 amino acids. The CDR3 loop is CSVPSVRGTEAFF. Full variable domain (missing parts from reference TRBV29-1 and TRBJ1-1): SAVISQKPSRDICQRGTSLTIQCQVDSQVTMMFWYRQQPGQSLTLIATANQGSEATYESGFVIDKFPISRPNLTFSTLTVSNMSPEDSSIYLCSVPSVRGTEAFFGQGTRLTVV.

The V gene is TRBV5-1, the J gene TRBJ2-1; TCRdb selects TRBD2, and the lack of DNA leaves this call unchecked. The CDR3 length is 15 residues. Looked up from germline, CDR1 is SGHRS and CDR2 is YFSETQ. Here the CDR3 reads CASSNLAGANNEQFF.

The rearrangement joins TRBV6-4 to TRBJ1-2. This CDR3 has 17 amino acids. Germline CDR1 is MRHNA and CDR2 is SNTAGT. This chain's CDR3 is CASSDHGSPSTNYGYTF.

The CDR3 reads CSASDPGGKTQYF. J is TRBJ2-5 and V is TRBV20-1; TCRdb calls TRBD1, which cannot be checked without DNA. Germline loops: CDR1 DFQATT, CDR2 SNEGSKA (reference sequence). The CDR3 totals 13 residues.

The chain has TRBV6-5 and TRBJ2-3; TCRdb's D gene call, TRBD2, goes unchecked for lack of DNA. Germline CDR1 MNHEY, CDR2 SVGAGI. This CDR3 contains 19 residues. The CDR3: CASSYFLPTSGRATDTQYF.

The J gene is TRBJ1-2, the V gene TRBV10-3. This CDR3 spans 13 amino acids. Germline V gives CDR1 ENHRY, CDR2 SYGVKD. CDR3 protein: CAIWNGGNYGYTF.

The J gene is TRBJ1-6, the V gene TRBV6-2 or TRBV6-3. The germline CDR1 and CDR2 sequences are MNHEY and SVGEGT. The CDR3 is 16 amino acids. CDR3 amino acids: CASRRGATQVNSPLHF.

V and J are TRBV12-3 or TRBV12-4 and TRBJ2-7; the TRBD1 assignment by TCRdb is unverifiable without DNA. The CDR3 extends over 13 amino acids. This CDR3 is CATTRDRDYEQYF.